The rows below give T cell receptor beta chains drawn from one sample of a study of PD-L1 blockade in urothelial cancer. Measured with immunoSEQ multiplex PCR; TCRdb has only the in-frame clones, and not every one. The table has tens of thousands of clones, roughly 89% seen once. The sequencing used PBMCs, collected around atezolizumab (anti-PD-L1) treatment. The receptors stem from an older man with urothelial cancer. Each CDR3 is given with its conserved first and last residue. A D gene is named only where the DNA matches it firmly. A clone size is listed for some rows: how often the clone was seen (once, few, many), or a class if it is expanded.

D: TRBD1; V: TRBV27; size: -; J: TRBJ1-2; CDR3: CASSYGTGVYGYTF; DNA: TGTGCCAGCAGTTACGGGACAGGCGTCTATGGCTACACCTTC
D: TRBD2; V: TRBV9; size: -; J: TRBJ2-1; CDR3: CASSVGGGGDEQFF; DNA: TGTGCCAGCAGCGTAGGTGGGGGGGGAGATGAGCAGTTCTTC
D: TRBD1; V: TRBV9; size: -; J: TRBJ1-2; CDR3: CASSVEETGEGYTF; DNA: TGTGCCAGCAGCGTAGAGGAGACAGGGGAAGGCTACACCTTC
D: -; V: TRBV7-8; size: -; J: TRBJ2-7; CDR3: CVSSFGRASYEQYF; DNA: TGTGTCAGCAGCTTCGGGAGAGCCAGCTACGAGCAGTACTTC
D: -; V: TRBV2; size: -; J: TRBJ1-2; CDR3: CASSEARTSYGYTF; DNA: TGTGCCAGCAGTGAAGCGAGGACAAGCTATGGCTACACCTTC
D: TRBD1; V: TRBV29-1; size: -; J: TRBJ2-2; CDR3: CSVLRATGVAGELFF; DNA: TGCAGCGTTCTAAGGGCGACAGGGGTAGCCGGGGAGCTGTTTTTT
D: -; V: TRBV7-2; size: -; J: TRBJ2-5; CDR3: CASSLRGGKETQYF; DNA: TGTGCCAGCAGCTTAAGGGGCGGAAAAGAGACCCAGTACTTC
D: TRBD1; V: TRBV6-1; size: -; J: TRBJ2-4; CDR3: CASRGTGEGIQYF; DNA: TGTGCCAGCAGGGGGACAGGGGAGGGCATTCAGTACTTC
D: -; V: TRBV19; size: -; J: TRBJ1-2; CDR3: CASSIQQGREAYTF; DNA: TGTGCCAGTAGTATACAACAGGGAAGAGAGGCCTACACCTTC
D: TRBD2; V: TRBV28; size: -; J: TRBJ2-4; CDR3: CASSPGLAVLAKNIQYF; DNA: TGTGCCAGCAGTCCGGGACTAGCGGTACTAGCCAAAAACATTCAGTACTTC
D: TRBD2; V: TRBV18; size: -; J: TRBJ2-1; CDR3: CASSRLASNEQFF; DNA: TGTGCCAGCTCACGACTAGCTTCCAATGAGCAGTTCTTC
D: TRBD2; V: TRBV6-1; size: -; J: TRBJ2-3; CDR3: CASSWLAGSPDTQYF; DNA: TGTGCCAGCAGTTGGCTAGCGGGATCGCCAGATACGCAGTATTTT
D: -; V: TRBV20-1; size: -; J: TRBJ2-7; CDR3: CSARGQELYF; DNA: TGCAGTGCTAGAGGACAGGAACTGTACTTC
D: TRBD1; V: TRBV11-2; size: -; J: TRBJ1-3; CDR3: CASRRTGAENTIYF; DNA: TGTGCCAGCCGACGGACAGGGGCGGAAAACACCATATATTTT
D: TRBD2; V: TRBV10-3; size: -; J: TRBJ2-1; CDR3: CAITRSSGSSSYNEQFF; DNA: TGTGCCATCACCCGATCTAGCGGGTCAAGCTCCTACAATGAGCAGTTCTTC
D: -; V: TRBV14; size: -; J: TRBJ2-3; CDR3: CASSQELEAQYF; DNA: TGTGCCAGCAGCCAGGAACTGGAGGCGCAGTATTTT
D: -; V: TRBV10-3; size: -; J: TRBJ1-1; CDR3: CAISDRDKKNTEAFF; DNA: TGTGCCATCAGTGATAGGGACAAAAAGAACACTGAAGCTTTCTTT
D: TRBD2; V: TRBV25-1; size: -; J: TRBJ2-7; CDR3: CASSDVAGGPNKQYF; DNA: TGTGCCAGCAGTGACGTAGCGGGAGGGCCAAACAAGCAGTACTTC
D: TRBD2; V: TRBV15; size: few; J: TRBJ2-3; CDR3: CATSRDWVGGRAGDTQYF; DNA: TGTGCCACCAGCAGAGATTGGGTTGGCGGGAGGGCCGGGGATACGCAGTATTTT
D: -; V: TRBV10-3; size: -; J: TRBJ1-3; CDR3: CATTRDRTASGNTIYF; DNA: TGTGCCACTACAAGAGATCGGACAGCCTCTGGAAACACCATATATTTT
D: -; V: TRBV28; size: -; J: TRBJ2-6; CDR3: CASSTKSGANVLTF; DNA: TGTGCCAGCAGCACAAAATCTGGGGCCAACGTCCTGACTTTC
D: -; V: TRBV19; size: -; J: TRBJ2-7; CDR3: CASSGGVPPISYEQYF; DNA: TGTGCCAGTAGCGGCGGGGTCCCGCCAATTTCCTACGAGCAGTACTTC
D: TRBD1; V: TRBV28; size: -; J: TRBJ2-5; CDR3: CASSLVTGGQETQYF; DNA: TGTGCCAGCAGTTTAGTTACAGGGGGACAAGAGACCCAGTACTTC
D: TRBD1; V: TRBV5-1; size: -; J: TRBJ2-5; CDR3: CASMAGGSWETQYF; DNA: TGCGCCAGCATGGCAGGGGGTTCATGGGAGACCCAGTACTTC
D: -; V: TRBV11-2; size: -; J: TRBJ2-1; CDR3: CASSPRRSTGLDNEQFF; DNA: TGTGCCAGCAGCCCAAGACGCTCGACAGGACTAGACAATGAGCAGTTCTTC
D: TRBD1; V: TRBV27; size: -; J: TRBJ2-7; CDR3: CASSAGDRASYEQYF; DNA: TGTGCCAGCAGCGCCGGGGACAGGGCCTCCTACGAGCAGTACTTC
D: -; V: TRBV4-1; size: -; J: TRBJ1-2; CDR3: CASSQEHAPSGYTF; DNA: TGCGCCAGCAGCCAAGAGCACGCGCCTAGTGGCTACACCTTC
D: -; V: TRBV7-8; size: -; J: TRBJ2-1; CDR3: CASSLSESSYNEQFF; DNA: TGTGCCAGCAGTTTGAGCGAGAGCTCCTACAATGAGCAGTTCTTC
D: -; V: TRBV6-4; size: -; J: TRBJ2-1; CDR3: CASSDTTGREQFF; DNA: TGTGCCAGCAGTGACACGACAGGAAGAGAGCAGTTCTTC
D: -; V: TRBV27; size: -; J: TRBJ2-3; CDR3: CASSSSTRSTDTQYF; DNA: TGTGCCAGCAGTTCCTCGACACGGAGCACAGATACGCAGTATTTT
D: -; V: TRBV6-1; size: -; J: TRBJ2-1; CDR3: CASSEAEGAGEQFF; DNA: TGTGCCAGCAGTGAAGCCGAGGGAGCTGGTGAGCAGTTCTTC
D: TRBD1; V: TRBV5-1; size: -; J: TRBJ1-3; CDR3: CASSMGQGAGNTIYF; DNA: TGCGCCAGCAGCATGGGACAGGGGGCAGGAAACACCATATATTTT
D: -; V: TRBV6-6; size: -; J: TRBJ2-1; CDR3: CASSYSDQGNEQFF; DNA: TGTGCCAGCAGTTACTCGGATCAGGGAAATGAGCAGTTCTTC
D: -; V: TRBV19; size: -; J: TRBJ2-5; CDR3: CASSIEGYGQETQYF; DNA: TGTGCCAGTAGTATAGAAGGTTACGGGCAAGAGACCCAGTACTTC
D: -; V: TRBV5-1; size: -; J: TRBJ2-7; CDR3: CASSLLDREGEQYF; DNA: TGCGCCAGCAGCTTACTGGACAGGGAGGGAGAGCAGTACTTC
D: -; V: TRBV19; size: -; J: TRBJ1-2; CDR3: CASSSAGHYGYTF; DNA: TGTGCCAGTAGTTCAGCAGGGCACTATGGCTACACCTTC
D: -; V: TRBV6-1; size: -; J: TRBJ2-3; CDR3: CASSEDSARRGDTQYF; DNA: TGTGCCAGCAGTGAAGATTCGGCGCGGAGAGGGGATACGCAGTATTTT
D: TRBD1; V: TRBV2; size: once; J: TRBJ2-7; CDR3: CASSYPGQGDEQYF; DNA: TGTGCCAGCAGCTACCCGGGACAGGGCGACGAGCAGTACTTC
D: -; V: TRBV2; size: -; J: TRBJ2-7; CDR3: CASKVGPSSYEQYF; DNA: TGTGCCAGCAAGGTGGGCCCCAGCTCCTACGAGCAGTACTTC
D: -; V: TRBV19; size: few; J: TRBJ1-5; CDR3: CASSVGGRNQPQHF; DNA: TGTGCCAGTAGTGTGGGGGGGCGTAATCAGCCCCAGCATTTT
D: -; V: TRBV5-1; size: -; J: TRBJ1-3; CDR3: CASSLGAGNTIYF; DNA: TGCGCCAGCAGCTTGGGGGCAGGAAACACCATATATTTT
D: -; V: TRBV7-9; size: -; J: TRBJ1-4; CDR3: CASSLNGYGEKLFF; DNA: TGTGCCAGCAGCTTAAACGGGTATGGTGAAAAACTGTTTTTT
D: TRBD2; V: TRBV28; size: -; J: TRBJ2-1; CDR3: CASSISGLAGANNEQFF; DNA: TGTGCCAGCAGTATCTCGGGACTAGCGGGAGCCAACAATGAGCAGTTCTTC
D: TRBD1; V: TRBV4-1; size: -; J: TRBJ2-2; CDR3: CASSQDGRGQGRTGELFF; DNA: TGCGCCAGCAGCCAAGATGGGCGAGGACAGGGAAGAACCGGGGAGCTGTTTTTT
D: TRBD1; V: TRBV29-1; size: -; J: TRBJ1-1; CDR3: CSVEGQGLNTEAFF; DNA: TGCAGCGTTGAAGGACAGGGCTTGAACACTGAAGCTTTCTTT
D: TRBD2; V: TRBV5-6; size: -; J: TRBJ2-7; CDR3: CASSEGLAGGPGDYEQYF; DNA: TGTGCCAGCAGCGAAGGACTAGCGGGAGGGCCCGGGGACTACGAGCAGTACTTC
D: -; V: TRBV28; size: -; J: TRBJ1-1; CDR3: CASRLQGRTEAFF; DNA: TGTGCCAGCAGGTTACAGGGAAGGACTGAAGCTTTCTTT
D: TRBD2; V: TRBV10-1; size: -; J: TRBJ2-3; CDR3: CASSEPGGVDTQYF; DNA: TGCGCCAGCAGTGAGCCGGGAGGGGTAGATACGCAGTATTTT
D: TRBD1; V: TRBV29-1; size: -; J: TRBJ1-5; CDR3: CSVYLQGEPQHF; DNA: TGCAGCGTCTATTTACAGGGGGAGCCCCAGCATTTT
D: -; V: TRBV4-2; size: once; J: TRBJ1-1; CDR3: CASSQRLLGTEAFF; DNA: TGTGCCAGCAGCCAGCGACTCCTTGGTACTGAAGCTTTCTTT
D: TRBD1; V: TRBV2; size: -; J: TRBJ2-3; CDR3: CASSAQGATSTDTQYF; DNA: TGTGCCAGCAGTGCTCAGGGGGCTACTAGCACAGATACGCAGTATTTT
D: -; V: TRBV5-1; size: -; J: TRBJ2-1; CDR3: CASSLGGRNEQFF; DNA: TGCGCCAGCAGCTTGGGGGGGCGCAATGAGCAGTTCTTC
D: TRBD2; V: TRBV7-8; size: -; J: TRBJ2-6; CDR3: CASSLGGGGLAGANVLTF; DNA: TGTGCCAGCAGCTTAGGGGGCGGGGGGCTTGCTGGGGCCAACGTCCTGACTTTC
D: TRBD2; V: TRBV11-2; size: -; J: TRBJ2-1; CDR3: CASSLVSGRANEQFF; DNA: TGTGCCAGCAGCTTAGTTAGCGGGAGGGCCAATGAGCAGTTCTTC
D: TRBD2; V: TRBV28; size: -; J: TRBJ2-3; CDR3: CATTPSGRSYGDTQYF; DNA: TGTGCCACCACCCCTAGCGGGAGGTCCTATGGAGATACGCAGTATTTT
D: -; V: TRBV28; size: -; J: TRBJ1-5; CDR3: CASSPLIWSWDQPQHF; DNA: TGTGCCAGCAGTCCCCTCATATGGAGTTGGGATCAGCCCCAGCATTTT
D: -; V: TRBV29-1; size: -; J: TRBJ2-1; CDR3: CSADKSGVYNEQFF; DNA: TGCAGCGCCGATAAATCGGGAGTATACAATGAGCAGTTCTTC
D: TRBD1; V: TRBV29-1; size: -; J: TRBJ2-5; CDR3: CSVDRGQGETQYF; DNA: TGCAGCGTGGACAGGGGGCAGGGAGAGACCCAGTACTTC
D: -; V: TRBV19; size: -; J: TRBJ2-2; CDR3: CASSGHLNTGELFF; DNA: TGTGCCAGTAGCGGACACCTAAACACCGGGGAGCTGTTTTTT